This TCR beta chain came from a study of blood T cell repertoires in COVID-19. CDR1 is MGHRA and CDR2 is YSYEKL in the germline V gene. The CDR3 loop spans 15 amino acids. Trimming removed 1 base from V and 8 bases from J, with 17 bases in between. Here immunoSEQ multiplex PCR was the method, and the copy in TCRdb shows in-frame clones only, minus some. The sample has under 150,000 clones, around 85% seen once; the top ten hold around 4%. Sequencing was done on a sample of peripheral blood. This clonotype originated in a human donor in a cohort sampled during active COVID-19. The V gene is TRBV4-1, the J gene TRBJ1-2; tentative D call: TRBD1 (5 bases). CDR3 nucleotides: TGCGCCAGCAGCCAAGTTGGCAGGGATTTGGAGGGCTACACCTTC. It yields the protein CASSQVGRDLEGYTF.